These 7 T cell receptor beta chains were all obtained from the same sample, sequenced in a study of shared clonotypes between healthy human individuals. Profiled with immunoSEQ multiplex PCR; TCRdb holds only in-frame clones, not every one. The sample shows around 750,000 clones, around 67% of them seen only once. The sample comprised memory CD4+ T cells sorted from blood. Subset in this sample: CD45RA-negative fraction. The receptors here all came from a woman in her twenties or thirties in good health.

The gene calls are TRBV25-1 and TRBJ2-1, with D possibly matching TRBD1 (5 bases). Trimming left V 4 bases short and J 5 bases short, with 6 bases between. This CDR3 has 12 residues. The V gene's germline CDR1 is MGHDK and CDR2 SYGVNS. The CDR3, as DNA: TGTGCCAGCAGTGGACAGCACAATGAGCAGTTCTTC. This encodes CASSGQHNEQFF.

The chain recombines TRBV5-8 with TRBJ2-7, with D unclear. The CDR3 sequence is 15 residues long. The germline gives CDR1 SGHTS, CDR2 YDEGEE. V was clipped by 3 bases and J by 0 bases, with 13 bases between them. CDR3 residues: CASSYGFVSSYEQYF. CDR3 coding DNA: TGTGCCAGCAGCTACGGATTCGTTAGCTCCTACGAGCAGTACTTC. The whole variable domain, filled in from reference TRBV5-8 and TRBJ2-7, reads EAGVTQSPTHLIKTRGQQATLRCSPISGHTSVYWYQQALGLGLQFLLWYDEGEERNRGNFPPRFSGRQFPNYSSELNVNALELEDSALYLCASSYGFVSSYEQYFGPGTRLTVT.

The chain links TRBV29-1 to TRBJ2-3; D call uncertain. Per the germline V gene, CDR1 is SQVTM and CDR2 is ANQGSEA. The CDR3 is 13 residues long. Trimming removed 7 bases at V and 0 bases at J, with 11 bases between. In DNA form, the CDR3 reads TGCAGCGATGAGCTCCCTAGCACAGATACGCAGTATTTT. It specifies CSDELPSTDTQYF.

The chain links TRBV6-1 to TRBJ1-4; D unclear. Per the germline V gene, CDR1 is MNHNS and CDR2 is SASEGT. This CDR3 is built from 12 residues. Trimming pared 1 base from V and 8 bases from J, leaving 5 bases between. CDR3 in DNA: TGTGCCAGCAGTGAAGTAAAAGAAAAACTGTTTTTT. Its translation: CASSEVKEKLFF.

The chain joins TRBV25-1 to TRBJ1-1; maybe TRBD1 (6 bases). The CDR3 consists of 17 residues. Trimming pared 2 bases from V and 2 bases from J, leaving 18 bases between. Germline V gene sequence: CDR1 MGHDK, CDR2 SYGVNS. CDR3 loop: CASSEIDSGAINTEAFF. The CDR3 DNA reads as TGTGCCAGCAGTGAAATAGATTCAGGGGCGATAAACACTGAAGCTTTCTTT.

The gene calls are TRBV7-9 and TRBJ2-7; perhaps TRBD2 as D (6 bases). Germline CDR1 reads SEHNR; CDR2 reads FQNEAQ (reference sequence). The CDR3 has 15 residues. Trimming removed 5 bases at V and 2 bases at J, with 16 bases between. The DNA for the CDR3 is TGTGCCAGCAGCCCTTTCGGGGGATATCCCTACGAGCAGTACTTC. This translates into CASSPFGGYPYEQYF.

As to this clone: This sample includes further DNA sequences coding for the same CDR3. The chain couples TRBV7-9 to TRBJ2-1, with a possible D match to TRBD2 (5 bases). Germline CDR1 and CDR2: SEHNR and FQNEAQ (reference sequence). The CDR3 is 14 amino acids. Trimming removed 3 bases at V and 4 bases at J, with 10 bases between. The CDR3 region has the DNA TGTGCCAGCAGCTTGGTGGACTTTTACAATGAGCAGTTCTTC. Its protein is CASSLVDFYNEQFF.